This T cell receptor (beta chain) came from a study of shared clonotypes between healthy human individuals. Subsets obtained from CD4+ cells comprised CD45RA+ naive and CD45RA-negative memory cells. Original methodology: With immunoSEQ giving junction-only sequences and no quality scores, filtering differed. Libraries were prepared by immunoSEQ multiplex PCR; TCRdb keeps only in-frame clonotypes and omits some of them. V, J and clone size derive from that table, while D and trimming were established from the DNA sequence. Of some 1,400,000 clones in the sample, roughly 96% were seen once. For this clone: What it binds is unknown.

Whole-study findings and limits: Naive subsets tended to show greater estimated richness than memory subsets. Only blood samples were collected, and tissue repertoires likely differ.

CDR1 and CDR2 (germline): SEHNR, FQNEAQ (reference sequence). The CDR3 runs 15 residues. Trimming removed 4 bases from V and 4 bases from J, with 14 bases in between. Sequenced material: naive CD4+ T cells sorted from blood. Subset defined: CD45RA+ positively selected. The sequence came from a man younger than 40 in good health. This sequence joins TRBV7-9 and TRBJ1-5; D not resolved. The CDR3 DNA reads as TGTGCCAGCAGCTCTAGCGGACGTAGTAATCAGCCCCAGCATTTT. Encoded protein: CASSSSGRSNQPQHF.